This T cell receptor (beta chain) was captured by sequencing in a study of early T cells in non-severe SARS-CoV-2 infection. Study overall: It was bulk RNA from unsorted whole blood that was sequenced, and the chains were unpaired. The study's findings and limits: Anti-spike CD8 responses were favored by VDJdb matching, which missed private and CD4 specificities.

Individual cDNA molecules each received unique molecular identifiers attached to them. One entry per CDR3 protein, called by TCRdb with MiXCR from the 5' RACE reads. This table holds tens of thousands of distinct CDR3 sequences, approximately 8% found once. The CDR3 runs to 14 residues. V lost 3 bases and J lost 4; bases outside the gene matches: 6. The germline V gene encodes CDR1 KGHSH and CDR2 LQKENI. Comments on this clonotype: Its antigen is still unknown.

This rearrangement joins TRBV18 to TRBJ2-7; 7 positions match TRBD1. Specimen: whole blood. This TCR derives from an adult who was a healthcare worker with PCR-confirmed SARS-CoV-2 infection or an uninfected control (not recorded which). CDR3 bases: TGTGCCAGCTCACCGGAACAGGGGACGTACGAGCAGTACTTC. This translates into CASSPEQGTYEQYF. Combining the CDR3 with reference TRBV18 and TRBJ2-7 gives the whole variable domain NAGVMQNPRHLVRRRGQEARLRCSPMKGHSHVYWYRQLPEEGLKFMVYLQKENIIDESGMPKERFSAEFPKEGPSILRIQQVVRGDSAAYFCASSPEQGTYEQYFGPGTRLTVT.